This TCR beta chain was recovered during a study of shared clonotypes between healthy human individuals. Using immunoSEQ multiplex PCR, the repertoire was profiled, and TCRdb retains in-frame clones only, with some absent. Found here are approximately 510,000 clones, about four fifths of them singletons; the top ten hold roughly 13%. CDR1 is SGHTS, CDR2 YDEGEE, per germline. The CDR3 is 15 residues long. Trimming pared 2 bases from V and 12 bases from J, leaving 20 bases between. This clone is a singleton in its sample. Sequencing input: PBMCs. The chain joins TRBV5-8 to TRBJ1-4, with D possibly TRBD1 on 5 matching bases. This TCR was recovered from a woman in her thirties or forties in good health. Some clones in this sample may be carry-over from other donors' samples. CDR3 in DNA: TGTGCCAGCAGCTTTTCCAGGGACTTAATGGGGGAACTGTTTTTT. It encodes CASSFSRDLMGELFF. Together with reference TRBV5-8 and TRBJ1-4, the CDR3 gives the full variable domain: EAGVTQSPTHLIKTRGQQATLRCSPISGHTSVYWYQQALGLGLQFLLWYDEGEERNRGNFPPRFSGRQFPNYSSELNVNALELEDSALYLCASSFSRDLMGELFFGSGTQLSVL.